This T cell receptor (beta chain) is from a study of OX40 agonist ivuxolimab in advanced cancers. Across the whole study: All patients had ivuxolimab intravenously every 2 weeks at 0.01 to 10 mg/kg. Patients treated during dose escalation were battling hepatocellular carcinoma, melanoma, renal cell or head and neck cancer. Study-level findings and limits: Antigens targeted by the expanded peripheral T cells were not determined.

Blood samples were obtained at baseline, cycle 4 day 1, and cycle 7 day 1. About this clone itself: Its matching antigen is unknown.

Germline V gene sequence: CDR1 SGHRS, CDR2 YFSETQ. Losses at the gene ends were 3 bases for V and 2 bases for J; bases not matched to a gene: 16. This CDR3 is 18 amino acids long. Data came from immunoSEQ multiplex PCR; TCRdb stores just in-frame clones and leaves some out. The sample has 70,000 to 80,000 clones; over 90% are singletons. The receptor comes from an adult with an advanced solid tumor such as melanoma, head and neck, liver or kidney cancer. The gene calls are TRBV5-1 and TRBJ2-7, with TRBD1 matching 8 bases. Sequencing was performed on CD4+ or CD8+ T cells sorted from blood, taken in a trial of the OX40 agonist ivuxolimab. This CDR3 reads CASSSMPSRQGTTYEQYF. For the CDR3, the DNA is TGCGCCAGCAGCTCAATGCCCTCCCGACAGGGGACAACCTACGAGCAGTACTTC.